These T cell receptor beta chains were read from a single sample in a study of blood T cell repertoires in COVID-19. Profiling relied on immunoSEQ multiplex PCR, and the TCRdb table lists in-frame clones only, not all of them. Among about 200,000 clones listed, roughly 86% were seen once. The sample comprised PBMCs or T cells enriched from blood (not recorded which). Receptors originate from a woman aged 35 to 49 in a cohort exposed to, infected with or recovered from COVID-19 (not recorded which). Each CDR3 is given with its conserved first and last residue. The D gene is left open where the match is weak. Expanded clones get a size class; other rows say once, few or many, or leave the size out.

cdr3_aa cdr3_nt j_call d_call v_call clone_size
CASSRSRETGPAEGTF TGTGCCAGCAGCCGTTCTCGAGAGACAGGGCCCGCTGAAGGAACCTTC TRBJ1-2 TRBD1 TRBV3-1/TRBV3-2 .
CASSFTGPYTEAFF TGTGCCAGCAGCTTTACAGGGCCGTACACTGAAGCTTTCTTT TRBJ1-1 . TRBV13 .
CASSLVTGTEAYEQYF TGCGCCAGCAGCTTGGTGACCGGGACAGAAGCCTACGAGCAGTACTTC TRBJ2-7 TRBD1 TRBV5-1 .
CASSQEGRATHSYEQYF TGTGCCAGCAGCCAAGAGGGCAGGGCTACACATTCCTACGAGCAGTACTTC TRBJ2-7 . TRBV3-1/TRBV3-2 few
CASSVGTFYEQYF TGTGCCAGCAGCGTAGGGACTTTCTACGAGCAGTACTTC TRBJ2-7 . TRBV9 .
CASSLRSATNEKLFF TGCGCCAGCAGCTTGAGAAGCGCAACTAATGAAAAACTGTTTTTT TRBJ1-4 . TRBV5-1 .
CASSPEGVGEQYF TGTGCCAGCTCACCTGAAGGGGTCGGGGAGCAGTACTTC TRBJ2-7 . TRBV18 .
CASSQMAGARGTYEQYF TGCGCCAGCAGCCAGATGGCGGGGGCCAGGGGAACCTACGAGCAGTACTTC TRBJ2-7 . TRBV5-1 .
CASSLVHRRGGGTEAFF TGTGCCAGCAGCTTAGTCCACAGACGGGGAGGGGGTACTGAAGCTTTCTTT TRBJ1-1 . TRBV7-9 .
CASSLLPTGAEAFF TGTGCCAGCAGCTTGCTACCGACAGGGGCTGAAGCTTTCTTT TRBJ1-1 TRBD1 TRBV5-6 .
CASSLGQNNEQFF TGTGCCAGCAGCTTAGGACAGAACAATGAGCAGTTCTTC TRBJ2-1 . TRBV11-2 .
CASSIGGRKDEQYF TGTGCCAGTAGTATAGGCGGGAGAAAGGACGAGCAGTACTTC TRBJ2-7 TRBD2 TRBV19 .
CASSYQTANSPLHF TGTGCCAGCAGTTACCAGACAGCCAATTCACCCCTCCACTTT TRBJ1-6 . TRBV6-5 .
CASSNTGGKETQYF TGTGCCAGCAGCAATACTGGGGGGAAAGAGACCCAGTACTTC TRBJ2-5 . TRBV28 .
CASSLVAARQVKETQYF TGTGCCAGCAGCTTGGTCGCGGCCCGACAGGTCAAAGAGACCCAGTACTTC TRBJ2-5 . TRBV5-4 .
CASTPPGGYLEQYF TGTGCCAGCACCCCGCCGGGAGGCTACCTCGAGCAGTACTTC TRBJ2-7 TRBD2 TRBV11-3 .
CASSRHPGTAITGELFF TGTGCCAGCAGTCGTCACCCCGGGACAGCTATCACCGGGGAGCTGTTTTTT TRBJ2-2 TRBD1 TRBV11-2 .
CASGDNKGYEQYF TGTGCAAGCGGGGACAATAAGGGTTACGAGCAGTACTTC TRBJ2-7 . TRBV9 once
CASSPAGAGSSYNEQFF TGTGCCAGCAGCCCCGCCGGCGCGGGAAGCTCCTACAATGAGCAGTTCTTC TRBJ2-1 . TRBV7-8 .
CASSYAGYYGYTF TGTGCCAGCAGTTACGCAGGGTACTATGGCTACACCTTC TRBJ1-2 . TRBV6-5 .
CASSLRLAGRNEQFF TGTGCCAGCAGCCTAAGACTAGCGGGAAGGAATGAGCAGTTCTTC TRBJ2-1 TRBD2 TRBV7-9 .
CASSLGPGQGHGYTF TGTGCCAGCAGCTTGGGGCCGGGACAGGGACATGGCTACACCTTC TRBJ1-2 TRBD1 TRBV11-2 .
CASSEGQGLGQYF TGTGCCAGCAGCGAGGGACAGGGCCTGGGGCAGTATTTT TRBJ2-3 TRBD1 TRBV5-6 .
CASSAGRVALEAFF TGTGCCAGCAGTGCGGGACGGGTGGCACTTGAAGCTTTCTTT TRBJ1-1 . TRBV28 once
CARSLARGETGNTIYF TGTGCCAGAAGCTTGGCCAGGGGGGAAACTGGAAACACCATATATTTT TRBJ1-3 TRBD1 TRBV5-3 .
CASSQGRAGANEQFF TGTGCCAGTAGCCAAGGGAGAGCGGGAGCAAATGAGCAGTTCTTC TRBJ2-1 TRBD2 TRBV19 once
CASSQAFSGTSGSNEQYF TGCGCCAGCAGCCAAGCGTTTTCCGGGACTAGCGGGAGCAACGAGCAGTACTTC TRBJ2-7 TRBD2 TRBV4-3 .